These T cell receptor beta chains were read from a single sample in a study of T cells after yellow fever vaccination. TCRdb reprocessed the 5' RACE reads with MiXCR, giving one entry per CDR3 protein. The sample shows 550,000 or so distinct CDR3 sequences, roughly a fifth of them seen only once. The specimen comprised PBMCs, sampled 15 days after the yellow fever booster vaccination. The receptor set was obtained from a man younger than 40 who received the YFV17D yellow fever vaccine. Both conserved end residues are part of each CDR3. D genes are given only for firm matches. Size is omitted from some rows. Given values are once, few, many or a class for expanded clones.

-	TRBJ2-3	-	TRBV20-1	TGCAGTGCTTCCCCTGGGTTCACAGATACGCAGTATTTT	CSASPGFTDTQYF
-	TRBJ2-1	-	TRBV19	TGTGCCAGTCGGACAGCTTACAATGAGCAGTTCTTC	CASRTAYNEQFF
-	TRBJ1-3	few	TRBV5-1	TGCGCCAGCAGCTTGGACCCCTCTGGAAACACCATATATTTT	CASSLDPSGNTIYF
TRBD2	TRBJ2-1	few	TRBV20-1	TGCAGTGCTAGAGTTAAACCCGGACTAGCGGTCGTCAATTACAATGAGCAGTTCTTC	CSARVKPGLAVVNYNEQFF
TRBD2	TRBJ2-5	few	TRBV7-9	TGTGCCAGCAGCTCCTCTCCTAGCGGGTTTCTAGAGACCCAGTACTTC	CASSSSPSGFLETQYF
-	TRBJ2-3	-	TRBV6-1	TGTGCCAGCAGCCCCGGGGTCGACACAGATACGCAGTATTTT	CASSPGVDTDTQYF
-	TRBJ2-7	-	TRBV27	TGTGCCAGCAGAACGGGACTTGGCTCCTACGAGCAGTACTTC	CASRTGLGSYEQYF
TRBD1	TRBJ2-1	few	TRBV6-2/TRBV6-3	TGTGCCAGCAGAGACAGGGGTGGGTATGGCAATGAGCAGTTCTTC	CASRDRGGYGNEQFF
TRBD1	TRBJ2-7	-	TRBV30	TGTGCCTGGAGCGGGGACAGGGGGAACGAGCAGTACTTC	CAWSGDRGNEQYF
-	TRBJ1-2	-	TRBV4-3	TGCGCCAGCAGCCAAGACTTACACAGCTATGGCTACACCTTC	CASSQDLHSYGYTF
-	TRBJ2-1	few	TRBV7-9	TGTGCCAGCAGCTTAGCGGCTAGCAATGAGCAGTTCTTC	CASSLAASNEQFF
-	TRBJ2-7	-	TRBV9	TGTGCCAGCAGCGTAGCTCCCGGAGGCCCTCTCTCCTACGAGCAGTACTTC	CASSVAPGGPLSYEQYF
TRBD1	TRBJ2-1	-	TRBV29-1	TGCAGCGTCTGTTCGACAGGGGCCAGTGAGCAGTTCTTC	CSVCSTGASEQFF
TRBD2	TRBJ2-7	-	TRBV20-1	TGCAGTGCTAGTCCTCTAGCGGGAGAGATGTACGAGCAGTACTTC	CSASPLAGEMYEQYF
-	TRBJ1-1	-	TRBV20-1	TGCAGTGCTCCTCCGGCAGGGTCTAGCACTGAAGCTTTCTTT	CSAPPAGSSTEAFF
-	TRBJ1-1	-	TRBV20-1	TGCAGTGCTAGGGGACATCGCCTTGAAGCTTTCTTT	CSARGHRLEAFF
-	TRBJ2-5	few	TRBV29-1	TGCAGTCAGAGGGAAACCGGCACAGAGACCCAGTACTTC	CSQRETGTETQYF
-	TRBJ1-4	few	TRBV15	TGTGCCACCAGCAGAGAATGGACAGAAAAACTGTTTTTT	CATSREWTEKLFF
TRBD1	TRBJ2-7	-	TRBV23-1	TGCGCCAGCAGTCAATCAAATTGGACAGGGAAAGACTACGAGCAGTACTTC	CASSQSNWTGKDYEQYF
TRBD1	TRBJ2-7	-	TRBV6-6	TGTGCCAGCAGAAGGACAGGGGAAGAGCAGTACTTC	CASRRTGEEQYF
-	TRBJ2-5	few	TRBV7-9	TGTGCCAGCAGCGTCCGGACAGACCCCCAGTACTTC	CASSVRTDPQYF
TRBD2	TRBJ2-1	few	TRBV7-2	TGTGCCAGCAGCTTAACGACTAGCAAATTCTTC	CASSLTTSKFF
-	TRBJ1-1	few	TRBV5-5	TGTGCCAGTTCCATGTGGGGGGCTGACACTGAAGCTTTCTTT	CASSMWGADTEAFF
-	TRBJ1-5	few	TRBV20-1	TGCAGTGCTAGAGTTCAGGGTAATCAGCCCCAGCATTTT	CSARVQGNQPQHF
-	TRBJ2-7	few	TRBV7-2	TGTGCCAGCAGCTTAGCCCCGCACCCCCGGGGCGAGCAGTACTTC	CASSLAPHPRGEQYF
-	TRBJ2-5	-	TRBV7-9	TGTGCCAGCAGCTTGTTTGCGGCCGGGTCAGAGACCCAGTACTTC	CASSLFAAGSETQYF
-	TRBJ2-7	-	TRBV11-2	TGTGCCAGCAGCTCTAGCGACAGCACCTACGAGCAGTACTTC	CASSSSDSTYEQYF
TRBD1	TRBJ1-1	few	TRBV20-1	TGCAGTGCTAGAGTCGACAGGGGCACTGAAGCTTTCTTT	CSARVDRGTEAFF
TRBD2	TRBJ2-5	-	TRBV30	TGTGCCTGGAGTGGAGGACTAGCGGGAGTAGGAGAGACCCAGTACTTC	CAWSGGLAGVGETQYF
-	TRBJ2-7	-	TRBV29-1	TGTTTGGTCTCCTACGAGCAGTACTTC	CLVSYEQYF
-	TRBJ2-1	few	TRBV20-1	TGCAGTGCTAGCCGGGCCCACAATGAGCAGTTCTTC	CSASRAHNEQFF
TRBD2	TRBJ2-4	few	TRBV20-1	TGCAGTGCTAAGCGGGAGGCTAACATTCAGTACTTC	CSAKREANIQYF
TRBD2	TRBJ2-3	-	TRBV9	TGTGCCAGCACTCCGGGGGGGAAAAGCACAGATACGCAGTATTTT	CASTPGGKSTDTQYF
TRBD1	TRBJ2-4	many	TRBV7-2	TGTGCCAGCAGCCCCCGGGACAGGCTAGCCAAAAACATTCAGTACTTC	CASSPRDRLAKNIQYF
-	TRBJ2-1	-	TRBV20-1	TGCAGTGCTAGATACCCCCCTGCCAATGAGCAGTTCTTC	CSARYPPANEQFF
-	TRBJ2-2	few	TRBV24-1	TGTGCCACCAGTGCCGTAGCAGGGGAGGGGACCGGGGAGCTGTTTTTT	CATSAVAGEGTGELFF
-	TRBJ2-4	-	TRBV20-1	TGCAGTGCCCCCAGCGGGCGGAGCATTCAGTACTTC	CSAPSGRSIQYF
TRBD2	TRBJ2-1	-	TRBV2	TGTGCCAGCAGTGACCGAGCGGGAGGGACCGATGAGCAGTTCTTC	CASSDRAGGTDEQFF
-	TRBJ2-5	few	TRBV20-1	TGCAGTGCTAGTCTGGGGCCGGAGACCCAGTACTTC	CSASLGPETQYF
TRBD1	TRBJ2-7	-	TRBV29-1	TGCAGCGTTACAGGGGTCGGCCACGAGCAGTACTTC	CSVTGVGHEQYF